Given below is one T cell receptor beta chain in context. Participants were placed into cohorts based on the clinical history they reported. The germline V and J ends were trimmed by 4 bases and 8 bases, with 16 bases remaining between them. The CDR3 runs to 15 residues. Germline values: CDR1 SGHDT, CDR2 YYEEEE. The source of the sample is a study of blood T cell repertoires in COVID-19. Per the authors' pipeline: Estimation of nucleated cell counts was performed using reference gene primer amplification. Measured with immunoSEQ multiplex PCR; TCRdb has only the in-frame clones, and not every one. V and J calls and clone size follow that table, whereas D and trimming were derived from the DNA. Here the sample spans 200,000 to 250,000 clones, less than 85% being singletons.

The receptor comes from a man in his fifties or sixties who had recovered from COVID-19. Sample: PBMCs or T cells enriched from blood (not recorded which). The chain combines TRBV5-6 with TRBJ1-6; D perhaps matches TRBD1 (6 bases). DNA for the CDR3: TGTGCCAGCAGCCCTGTCGGACAGAGAGATTCACCCCTCCACTTT. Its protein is CASSPVGQRDSPLHF.